Given below is one T cell receptor (beta chain) in context. Its antigen remains unknown. The data derive from a study of OX40 agonist ivuxolimab in advanced cancers. Study-level background: The group had a mean age of around 60 years, ranged from about 20 to 80, and was roughly 80% male. Partial responses were achieved by three patients, one with hepatocellular carcinoma and two with cutaneous melanoma.

Study-wide findings and caveats: The work left the antigen specificity of expanded peripheral T cells undetermined.

V shed 0 bases, J shed 0 bases, and the junction held 4 bases outside the gene matches. Germline CDR1 is SGHRS and CDR2 is YFSETQ. The CDR3 totals 16 residues. Assay: immunoSEQ multiplex PCR; the TCRdb copy retains only in-frame clones and omits some. Here the sample spans 65,000 to 90,000 clones, approximately 83% being singletons. The source is an adult with an advanced solid tumor such as melanoma, head and neck, liver or kidney cancer. J is TRBJ2-3 and V is TRBV5-1; 7 nucleotides align to TRBD2. The sequences come from CD4+ or CD8+ T cells sorted from blood, collected in a trial of the OX40 agonist ivuxolimab. This CDR3 is CASSLGTSASTDTQYF. Written as DNA, the CDR3 is TGCGCCAGCAGCTTGGGTACTAGCGCTAGCACAGATACGCAGTATTTT.